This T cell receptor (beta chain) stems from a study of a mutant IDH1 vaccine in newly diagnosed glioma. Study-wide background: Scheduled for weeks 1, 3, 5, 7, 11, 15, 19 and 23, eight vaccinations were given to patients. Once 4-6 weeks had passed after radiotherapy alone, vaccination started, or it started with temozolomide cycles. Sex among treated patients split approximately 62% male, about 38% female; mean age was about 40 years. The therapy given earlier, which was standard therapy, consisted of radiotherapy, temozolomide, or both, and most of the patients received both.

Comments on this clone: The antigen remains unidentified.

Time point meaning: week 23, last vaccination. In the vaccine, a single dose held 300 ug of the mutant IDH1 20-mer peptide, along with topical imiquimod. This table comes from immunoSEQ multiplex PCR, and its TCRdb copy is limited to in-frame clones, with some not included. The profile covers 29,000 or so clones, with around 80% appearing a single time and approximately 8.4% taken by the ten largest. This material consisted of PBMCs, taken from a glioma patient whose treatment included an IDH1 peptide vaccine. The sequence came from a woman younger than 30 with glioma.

The CDR3 loop reads CASSTTSGLQGGYTF. The CDR3 DNA follows: TGTGCCAGCAGCACAACTTCCGGGCTTCAGGGTGGCTACACCTTC. This chain uses TRBV7-2 with TRBJ1-2; a possible D gene is TRBD1 (5 bases). V was clipped by 5 bases and J by 7 bases, with 20 bases between them. Germline assignment: CDR1 SGHTA and CDR2 FQGNSA. CDR3 length: 15 residues.